Listed below are T cell receptor beta chains from one sample, sequenced in a study of vaccination and CD4 T cells after COVID-19. Antigens of these TCRs are unknown. Using its own MiXCR run on the PCR reads, TCRdb lists one record per CDR3 protein. The data contain around 8,000 distinct CDR3 sequences, over 40% of them seen just once; the ten biggest clones take up about 15%. Material for sequencing was CD4+ T cells from blood, cultured in vitro. The source of these receptors is a human donor in good health. The CDR3 runs from the conserved cysteine through the conserved F or W. A D gene is named only where the DNA matches it firmly. Clone size is stated in some rows and not others, as once, few, many or a class when expanded.

D: .
J: TRBJ1-2
size: .
V: TRBV6-5
CDR3: CASSYSQGGYTF
DNA: TGTGCCAGCAGTTACTCACAGGGCGGCTACACCTTC

D: .
J: TRBJ1-6
size: .
V: TRBV5-1
CDR3: CASKQRTYNSPLHF
DNA: TGCGCCAGCAAACAGAGAACCTATAATTCACCCCTCCACTTT

D: .
J: TRBJ2-5
size: .
V: TRBV9
CDR3: CASSVLGGETQYF
DNA: TGTGCCAGCAGCGTACTAGGGGGTGAGACCCAGTACTTC

D: .
J: TRBJ2-5
size: few
V: TRBV7-9
CDR3: CASSPQGFGETQYF
DNA: TGTGCCAGCAGCCCCCAGGGGTTTGGGGAGACCCAGTACTTC

D: .
J: TRBJ1-6
size: .
V: TRBV7-6
CDR3: CASSLQGKTSPLHF
DNA: TGTGCCAGCAGCTTACAGGGGAAGACTTCACCCCTCCACTTT

D: .
J: TRBJ1-1
size: .
V: TRBV10-3
CDR3: CAISESRRNTEAFF
DNA: TGTGCCATCAGTGAGTCAAGGAGGAACACTGAAGCTTTCTTT

D: .
J: TRBJ1-1
size: .
V: TRBV19
CDR3: CASSSRRVNTEAFF
DNA: TGTGCCAGTAGTAGTCGCAGGGTGAACACTGAAGCTTTCTTT

D: .
J: TRBJ1-5
size: hyperexpanded
V: TRBV6-5
CDR3: CASSYSRNQPQHF
DNA: TGTGCCAGCAGTTACTCCCGTAATCAGCCCCAGCATTTT

D: .
J: TRBJ1-1
size: .
V: TRBV7-9
CDR3: CASSLGRPEVTEAFF
DNA: TGTGCCAGCAGCTTAGGTCGGCCTGAGGTCACTGAAGCTTTCTTT

D: .
J: TRBJ1-1
size: .
V: TRBV7-2
CDR3: CASSLGGGFRRTEAFF
DNA: TGTGCCAGCAGCTTAGGCGGAGGGTTTAGGAGGACTGAAGCTTTCTTT

D: TRBD1
J: TRBJ1-5
size: .
V: TRBV6-1
CDR3: CASSRTGDPAQPQHF
DNA: TGTGCCAGCAGCCGGACAGGGGACCCTGCTCAGCCCCAGCATTTT

D: .
J: TRBJ1-3
size: .
V: TRBV6-1
CDR3: CATILWTSGNTIYF
DNA: TGTGCCACCATCCTTTGGACCTCTGGAAACACCATATATTTT

D: TRBD1
J: TRBJ1-1
size: few
V: TRBV6-1
CDR3: CASSEAPGGWWTEAFF
DNA: TGTGCCAGCAGTGAAGCGCCAGGGGGCTGGTGGACTGAAGCTTTCTTT

D: .
J: TRBJ2-3
size: few
V: TRBV27
CDR3: CASSFGQGLDTQYF
DNA: TGTGCCAGCAGTTTTGGGCAGGGCTTAGATACGCAGTATTTT

D: TRBD1
J: TRBJ2-1
size: .
V: TRBV6-2/TRBV6-3
CDR3: CASSYSPGGRGEQFF
DNA: TGTGCCAGCAGTTACTCGCCAGGGGGTAGGGGTGAGCAGTTCTTC

D: TRBD1
J: TRBJ2-7
size: .
V: TRBV7-9
CDR3: CASILMGDRGLEQYF
DNA: TGTGCCAGCATCCTAATGGGGGACAGGGGGCTCGAGCAGTACTTC

D: .
J: TRBJ2-5
size: .
V: TRBV11-2
CDR3: CASSPPPVGQETQYF
DNA: TGTGCCAGCAGCCCACCGCCCGTCGGCCAAGAGACCCAGTACTTC

D: .
J: TRBJ2-5
size: .
V: TRBV5-6
CDR3: CASSTYIQETQYF
DNA: TGTGCCAGCAGCACGTATATCCAAGAGACCCAGTACTTC

D: .
J: TRBJ2-3
size: .
V: TRBV7-6
CDR3: CASSLAGWGTLTDTQYF
DNA: TGTGCCAGCAGCTTAGCTGGGTGGGGGACTCTCACAGATACGCAGTATTTT

D: .
J: TRBJ2-1
size: few
V: TRBV6-1
CDR3: CASRAGSNEQFF
DNA: TGTGCCAGCAGAGCAGGGTCCAATGAGCAGTTCTTC

D: .
J: TRBJ1-1
size: .
V: TRBV6-1
CDR3: CASTMSRDTEAFF
DNA: TGTGCCAGCACTATGAGCAGGGATACTGAAGCTTTCTTT

D: .
J: TRBJ1-1
size: .
V: TRBV27
CDR3: CASSLGTPNTEAFF
DNA: TGTGCCAGCAGTTTAGGGACGCCGAACACTGAAGCTTTCTTT

D: TRBD1
J: TRBJ1-1
size: few
V: TRBV6-5
CDR3: CASSLGDRLSKAFF
DNA: TGTGCCAGCAGTTTGGGGGACAGATTATCCAAAGCTTTCTTT

D: TRBD2
J: TRBJ2-7
size: .
V: TRBV15
CDR3: CATSRDLAGEGEQYF
DNA: TGTGCCACCAGCAGAGATCTAGCGGGGGAGGGGGAGCAGTACTTC

D: .
J: TRBJ2-2
size: .
V: TRBV30
CDR3: CAWSVQGGTGELFF
DNA: TGTGCCTGGAGTGTACAAGGGGGGACCGGGGAGCTGTTTTTT

D: .
J: TRBJ1-2
size: .
V: TRBV10-3
CDR3: CAISSVRVGYGYTF
DNA: TGTGCCATCAGTAGTGTGAGGGTAGGGTATGGCTACACCTTC

D: .
J: TRBJ2-1
size: few
V: TRBV24-1
CDR3: CATSAHGGVPEQFF
DNA: TGTGCCACCAGTGCCCATGGCGGGGTTCCTGAGCAGTTCTTC

D: .
J: TRBJ1-1
size: .
V: TRBV10-3
CDR3: CAISEFVNTEAFF
DNA: TGTGCCATCAGTGAGTTTGTGAACACTGAAGCTTTCTTT

D: .
J: TRBJ1-2
size: few
V: TRBV6-1
CDR3: CASSSDTGGYTF
DNA: TGTGCCAGTAGCTCGGACACCGGTGGCTACACCTTC

D: .
J: TRBJ1-5
size: .
V: TRBV20-1
CDR3: CSARGGANQPQHF
DNA: TGCAGTGCTAGGGGGGGGGCCAATCAGCCCCAGCATTTT

D: .
J: TRBJ1-2
size: .
V: TRBV9
CDR3: CASSVAMRAGGYTF
DNA: TGTGCCAGCAGCGTAGCTATGAGGGCGGGAGGCTACACCTTC

D: TRBD1
J: TRBJ2-7
size: .
V: TRBV2
CDR3: CASSEGGTGAYEQYF
DNA: TGTGCCAGCAGTGAAGGAGGGACAGGGGCTTACGAGCAGTACTTC

D: .
J: TRBJ2-2
size: .
V: TRBV10-3
CDR3: CAISEGTRDTGELFF
DNA: TGTGCCATCAGTGAAGGGACGAGAGACACCGGGGAGCTGTTTTTT

D: TRBD1
J: TRBJ2-7
size: .
V: TRBV20-1
CDR3: CSARQGEPYEQYF
DNA: TGCAGTGCCAGACAGGGGGAACCCTACGAGCAGTACTTC

D: .
J: TRBJ2-6
size: large
V: TRBV20-1
CDR3: CSARVTGAGANVLTF
DNA: TGCAGTGCTAGGGTTACAGGTGCTGGGGCCAACGTCCTGACTTTC

D: .
J: TRBJ1-5
size: few
V: TRBV28
CDR3: CASSSSGQPQHF
DNA: TGTGCCAGCAGCTCTTCGGGGCAGCCCCAGCATTTT

D: .
J: TRBJ2-5
size: .
V: TRBV19
CDR3: CASSRGTARLLETQYF
DNA: TGTGCCAGTAGTAGAGGGACGGCGAGGTTGTTAGAGACCCAGTACTTC

D: .
J: TRBJ1-2
size: few
V: TRBV15
CDR3: CATSRDLIGNYGYTF
DNA: TGTGCCACCAGCAGAGATCTAATAGGGAACTATGGCTACACCTTC

D: .
J: TRBJ2-2
size: few
V: TRBV27
CDR3: CASNRVGSNTGELFF
DNA: TGTGCCAGCAACAGGGTTGGTTCGAACACCGGGGAGCTGTTTTTT

D: .
J: TRBJ2-7
size: few
V: TRBV27
CDR3: CASSLGQPYEQYF
DNA: TGTGCCAGCAGTTTAGGACAGCCCTACGAGCAGTACTTC

D: TRBD1
J: TRBJ1-1
size: medium-sized
V: TRBV6-1
CDR3: CASREGQDTEAFF
DNA: TGTGCCAGCAGGGAGGGACAGGACACTGAAGCTTTCTTT

D: TRBD1
J: TRBJ1-2
size: .
V: TRBV10-3
CDR3: CAIRRDRGDYGYTF
DNA: TGTGCCATCAGGAGGGACAGGGGGGACTATGGCTACACCTTC

D: .
J: TRBJ2-7
size: .
V: TRBV11-2
CDR3: CASSLLRTSLEQYF
DNA: TGTGCCAGCAGCTTACTCCGGACGTCCCTCGAGCAGTACTTC

D: .
J: TRBJ1-2
size: .
V: TRBV27
CDR3: CASKDTIYGYTF
DNA: TGTGCCAGCAAGGACACGATTTATGGCTACACCTTC

D: .
J: TRBJ1-2
size: few
V: TRBV19
CDR3: CASSIPNPPRGGYTF
DNA: TGTGCCAGTAGTATCCCGAACCCCCCACGGGGTGGCTACACCTTC

D: TRBD2
J: TRBJ2-5
size: few
V: TRBV6-1
CDR3: CASSELAGGQETQYF
DNA: TGTGCCAGCAGTGAACTAGCGGGGGGGCAAGAGACCCAGTACTTC

D: .
J: TRBJ2-7
size: .
V: TRBV6-1
CDR3: CASRRQGGTYEQYF
DNA: TGTGCCAGCAGACGACAAGGGGGGACCTACGAGCAGTACTTC

D: .
J: TRBJ1-5
size: .
V: TRBV5-1
CDR3: CASSLQADQPQHF
DNA: TGCGCCAGCAGCTTACAGGCCGATCAGCCCCAGCATTTT

D: .
J: TRBJ1-1
size: .
V: TRBV12-3/TRBV12-4
CDR3: CASSLHLGTEAFF
DNA: TGTGCCAGCAGTTTACACCTGGGGACTGAAGCTTTCTTT

D: .
J: TRBJ1-1
size: medium-sized
V: TRBV6-1
CDR3: CASRDTGLNTEAFF
DNA: TGTGCCAGCAGGGATACAGGGTTGAACACTGAAGCTTTCTTT

D: TRBD1
J: TRBJ2-5
size: few
V: TRBV24-1
CDR3: CATSGNPGTGGGETQYF
DNA: TGTGCCACCAGTGGCAACCCCGGGACAGGGGGCGGGGAGACCCAGTACTTC

D: .
J: TRBJ2-2
size: few
V: TRBV19
CDR3: CASSIGLITGELFF
DNA: TGTGCCAGTAGTATAGGACTGATCACCGGGGAGCTGTTTTTT

D: .
J: TRBJ1-5
size: few
V: TRBV2
CDR3: CASSSTGNGQPQHF
DNA: TGTGCCAGCAGTTCAACAGGGAATGGTCAGCCCCAGCATTTT

D: TRBD1
J: TRBJ1-2
size: .
V: TRBV6-4
CDR3: CASSDGTGGYGYTF
DNA: TGTGCCAGCAGTGACGGGACAGGGGGCTATGGCTACACCTTC

D: .
J: TRBJ1-6
size: few
V: TRBV7-8
CDR3: CASSYGTAQFTPLHF
DNA: TGTGCCAGCAGCTACGGGACCGCCCAATTCACACCCCTCCACTTT

D: TRBD1
J: TRBJ2-1
size: .
V: TRBV7-3
CDR3: CASSVRQGRNNEQFF
DNA: TGTGCCAGCAGCGTTCGACAGGGGCGGAACAATGAGCAGTTCTTC

D: .
J: TRBJ1-5
size: few
V: TRBV12-3/TRBV12-4
CDR3: CASSRGTGQPQHF
DNA: TGTGCCAGCAGTCGGGGAACCGGTCAGCCCCAGCATTTT

D: TRBD1
J: TRBJ2-3
size: .
V: TRBV5-8
CDR3: CASSLPGQGSTDTQYF
DNA: TGTGCCAGCAGCTTACCGGGACAGGGGAGCACAGATACGCAGTATTTT

D: .
J: TRBJ1-6
size: few
V: TRBV9
CDR3: CASSVGGSVNSPLHF
DNA: TGTGCCAGCAGCGTAGGGGGCAGTGTGAATTCACCCCTCCACTTT